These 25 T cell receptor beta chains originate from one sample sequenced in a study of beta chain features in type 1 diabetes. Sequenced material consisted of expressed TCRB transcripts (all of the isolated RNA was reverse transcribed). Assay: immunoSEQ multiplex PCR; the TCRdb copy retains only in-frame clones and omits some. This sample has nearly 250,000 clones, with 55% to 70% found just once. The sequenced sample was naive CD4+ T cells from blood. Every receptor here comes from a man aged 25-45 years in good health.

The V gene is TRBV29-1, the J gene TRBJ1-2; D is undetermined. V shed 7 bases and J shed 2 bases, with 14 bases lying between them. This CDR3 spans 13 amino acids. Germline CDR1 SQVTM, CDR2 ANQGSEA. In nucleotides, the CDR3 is TGCAGCGCCCGGTCGGGTTCCAACTATGGCTACACCTTC. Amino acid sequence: CSARSGSNYGYTF.

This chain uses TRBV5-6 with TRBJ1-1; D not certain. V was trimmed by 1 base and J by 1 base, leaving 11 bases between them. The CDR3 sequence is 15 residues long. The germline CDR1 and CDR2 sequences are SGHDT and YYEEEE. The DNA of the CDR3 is TGTGCCAGCAGCTTGACGGTTTCAGGGAACACTGAAGCTTTCTTT. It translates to CASSLTVSGNTEAFF.

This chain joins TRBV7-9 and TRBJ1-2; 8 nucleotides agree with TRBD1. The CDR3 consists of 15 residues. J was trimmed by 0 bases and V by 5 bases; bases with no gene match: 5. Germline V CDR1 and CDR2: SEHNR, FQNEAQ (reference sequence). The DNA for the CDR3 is TGTGCCAGCAGCCCCGGGACAGGCGCTAACTATGGCTACACCTTC. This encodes CASSPGTGANYGYTF.

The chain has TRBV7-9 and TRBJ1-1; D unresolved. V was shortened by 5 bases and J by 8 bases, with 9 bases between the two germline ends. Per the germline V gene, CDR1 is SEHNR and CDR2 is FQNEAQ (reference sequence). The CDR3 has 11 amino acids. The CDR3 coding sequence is TGTGCCAGCAGCCGCCTAGGGGAAGCTTTCTTT. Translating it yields CASSRLGEAFF. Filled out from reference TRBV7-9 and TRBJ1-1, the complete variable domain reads DTGVSQNPRHKITKRGQNVTFRCDPISEHNRLYWYRQTLGQGPEFLTYFQNEAQLEKSRLLSDRFSAERPKGSFSTLEIQRTEQGDSAMYLCASSRLGEAFFGQGTRLTVV.

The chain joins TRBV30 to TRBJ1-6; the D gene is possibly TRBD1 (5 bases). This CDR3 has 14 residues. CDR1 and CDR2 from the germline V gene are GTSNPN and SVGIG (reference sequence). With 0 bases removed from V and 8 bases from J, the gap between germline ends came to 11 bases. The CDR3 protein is CAWSVGLSDSPLHF. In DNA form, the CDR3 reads TGTGCCTGGAGTGTGGGACTATCAGATTCACCCCTCCACTTT.

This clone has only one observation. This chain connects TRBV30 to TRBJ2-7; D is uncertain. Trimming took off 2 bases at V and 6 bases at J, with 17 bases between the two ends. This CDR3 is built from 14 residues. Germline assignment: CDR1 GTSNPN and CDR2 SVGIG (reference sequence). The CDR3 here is CAWSLSRSRTEQYF. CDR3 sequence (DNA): TGTGCCTGGAGTCTATCTCGCTCCAGGACCGAGCAGTACTTC.

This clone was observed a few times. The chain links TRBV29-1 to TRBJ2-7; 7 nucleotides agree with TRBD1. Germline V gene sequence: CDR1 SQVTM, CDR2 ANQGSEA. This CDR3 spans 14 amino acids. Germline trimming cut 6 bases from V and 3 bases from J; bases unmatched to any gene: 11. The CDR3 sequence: CSVRSSDRYYEQYF. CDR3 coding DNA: TGCAGCGTCCGCTCTTCGGACAGGTACTACGAGCAGTACTTC.

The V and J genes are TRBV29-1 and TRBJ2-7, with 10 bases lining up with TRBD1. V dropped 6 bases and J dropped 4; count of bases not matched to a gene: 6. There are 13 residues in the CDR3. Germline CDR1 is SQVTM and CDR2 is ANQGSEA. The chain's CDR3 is CSVAGTGEYEQYF. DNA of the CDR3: TGCAGCGTCGCCGGGACAGGGGAGTACGAGCAGTACTTC.

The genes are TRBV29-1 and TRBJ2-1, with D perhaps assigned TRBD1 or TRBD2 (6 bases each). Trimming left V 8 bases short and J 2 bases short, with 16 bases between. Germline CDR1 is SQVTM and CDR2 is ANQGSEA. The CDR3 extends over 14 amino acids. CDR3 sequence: CSMGLKGAYNEQFF. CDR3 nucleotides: TGCAGCATGGGACTCAAGGGGGCCTACAATGAGCAGTTCTTC.

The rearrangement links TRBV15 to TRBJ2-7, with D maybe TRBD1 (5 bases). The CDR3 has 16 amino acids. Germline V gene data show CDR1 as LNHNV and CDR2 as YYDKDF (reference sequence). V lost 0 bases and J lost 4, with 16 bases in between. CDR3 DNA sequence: TGTGCCACCAGCAGAGATCCCGGCAGGGTAGGATACGAGCAGTACTTC. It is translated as CATSRDPGRVGYEQYF.

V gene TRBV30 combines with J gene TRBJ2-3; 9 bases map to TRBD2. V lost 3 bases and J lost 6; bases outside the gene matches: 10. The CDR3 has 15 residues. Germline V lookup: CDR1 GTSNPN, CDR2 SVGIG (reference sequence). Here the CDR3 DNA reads TGTGCCTGGAGCCCCGCTAGCGGGGCCACGGATACGCAGTATTTT. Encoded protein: CAWSPASGATDTQYF.

In nucleotides, the CDR3 is TGTGCCTGGACTCGAGTTGGACAGCCTCAAGAGACCCAGTACTTC. It is translated as CAWTRVGQPQETQYF. The rearrangement links TRBV30 to TRBJ2-5; TRBD1 might be the D (6 bases). The ends were cut back, 4 bases at V and 2 bases at J, with 17 bases in the middle. The germline gives CDR1 GTSNPN, CDR2 SVGIG (reference sequence). The CDR3 sequence is 15 residues long.

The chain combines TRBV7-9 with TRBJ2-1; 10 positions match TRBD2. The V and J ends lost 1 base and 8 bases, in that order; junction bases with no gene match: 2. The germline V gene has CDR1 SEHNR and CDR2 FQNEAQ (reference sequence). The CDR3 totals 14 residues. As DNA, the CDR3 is TGTGCCAGCAGCTTAGGAAGCGGGAGGGATGAGCAGTTCTTC. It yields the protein CASSLGSGRDEQFF.

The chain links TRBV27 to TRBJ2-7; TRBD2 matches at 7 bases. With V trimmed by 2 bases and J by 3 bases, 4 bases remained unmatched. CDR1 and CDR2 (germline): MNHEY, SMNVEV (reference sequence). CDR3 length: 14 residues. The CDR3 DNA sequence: TGTGCCAGCAGTTTAGGGTTAGCGGGCTACGAGCAGTACTTC. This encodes CASSLGLAGYEQYF.

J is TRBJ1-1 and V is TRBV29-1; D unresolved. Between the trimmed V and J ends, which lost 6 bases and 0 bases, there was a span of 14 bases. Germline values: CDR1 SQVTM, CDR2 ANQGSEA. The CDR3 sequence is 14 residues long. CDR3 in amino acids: CSVALQRVNTEAFF. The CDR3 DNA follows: TGCAGCGTGGCCCTGCAGAGGGTGAACACTGAAGCTTTCTTT.

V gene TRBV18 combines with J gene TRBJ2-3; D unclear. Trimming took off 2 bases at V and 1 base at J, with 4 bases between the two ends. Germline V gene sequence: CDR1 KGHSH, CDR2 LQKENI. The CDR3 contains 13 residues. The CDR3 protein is CASSPWRTDTQYF. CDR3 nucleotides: TGTGCCAGCTCACCATGGCGCACAGATACGCAGTATTTT.

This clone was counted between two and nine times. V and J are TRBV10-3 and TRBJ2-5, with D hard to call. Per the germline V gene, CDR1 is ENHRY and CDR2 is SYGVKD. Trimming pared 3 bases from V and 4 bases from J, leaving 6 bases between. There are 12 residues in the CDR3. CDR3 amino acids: CAISDDTETQYF. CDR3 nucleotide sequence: TGTGCCATCAGTGACGACACAGAGACCCAGTACTTC.

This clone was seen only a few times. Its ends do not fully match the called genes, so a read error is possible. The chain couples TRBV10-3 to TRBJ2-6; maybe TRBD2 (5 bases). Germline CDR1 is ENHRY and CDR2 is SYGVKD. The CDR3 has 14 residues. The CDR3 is CAISVGEGANVLTF. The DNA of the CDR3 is TGTGCCATAAGTGTCGGGGAAGGGGCCAACGTCCTGACTTTC.

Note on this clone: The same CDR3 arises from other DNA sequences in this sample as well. Written as DNA, the CDR3 is TGTGCCAGCATGTGGGGTCAGCAAGAGACCCAGTACTTC. It specifies CASMWGQQETQYF. The chain combines TRBV7-9 with TRBJ2-5, with D unresolved. Per the germline V gene, CDR1 is SEHNR and CDR2 is FQNEAQ (reference sequence). Trimming cost V 7 bases and J 2 bases, with 11 bases left between them. This CDR3 has 13 residues.

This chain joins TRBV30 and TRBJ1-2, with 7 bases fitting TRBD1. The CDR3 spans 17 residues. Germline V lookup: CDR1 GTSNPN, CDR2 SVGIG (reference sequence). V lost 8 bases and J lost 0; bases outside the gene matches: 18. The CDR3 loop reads CARDGLTTGEANYGYTF. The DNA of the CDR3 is TGTGCCCGGGACGGGTTAACAACAGGGGAGGCTAACTATGGCTACACCTTC.

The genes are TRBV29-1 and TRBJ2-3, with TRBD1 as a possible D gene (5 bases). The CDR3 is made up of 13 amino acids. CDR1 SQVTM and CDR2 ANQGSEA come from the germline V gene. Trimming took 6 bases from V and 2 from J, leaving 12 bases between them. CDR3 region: CSVGQQYTDTQYF. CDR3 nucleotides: TGCAGCGTGGGGCAACAGTACACAGATACGCAGTATTTT.

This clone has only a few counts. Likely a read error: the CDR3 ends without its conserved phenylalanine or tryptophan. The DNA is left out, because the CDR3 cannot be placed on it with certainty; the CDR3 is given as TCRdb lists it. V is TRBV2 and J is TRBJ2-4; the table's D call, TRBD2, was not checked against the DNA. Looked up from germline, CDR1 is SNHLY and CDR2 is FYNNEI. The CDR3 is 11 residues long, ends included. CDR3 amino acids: CASSDSGVILG.

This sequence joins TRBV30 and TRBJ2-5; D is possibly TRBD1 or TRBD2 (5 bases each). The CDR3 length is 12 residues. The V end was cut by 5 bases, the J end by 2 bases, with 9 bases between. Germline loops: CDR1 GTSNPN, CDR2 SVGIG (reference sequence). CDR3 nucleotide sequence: TGTGCCTGGGGGGGAATGCAAGAGACCCAGTACTTC. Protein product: CAWGGMQETQYF. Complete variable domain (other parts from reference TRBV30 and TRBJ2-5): SQTIHQWPATLVQPVGSPLSLECTVEGTSNPNLYWYRQAAGRGLQLLFYSVGIGQISSEVPQNLSASRPQDRQFILSSKKLLLSDSGFYLCAWGGMQETQYFGPGTRLLVL.

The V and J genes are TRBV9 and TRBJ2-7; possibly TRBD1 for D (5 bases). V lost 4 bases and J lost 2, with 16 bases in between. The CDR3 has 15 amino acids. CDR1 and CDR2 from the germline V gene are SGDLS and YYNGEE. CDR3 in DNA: TGTGCCAGCAGCCGCGACGTCCAGGGAACCTACGAGCAGTACTTC. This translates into CASSRDVQGTYEQYF.

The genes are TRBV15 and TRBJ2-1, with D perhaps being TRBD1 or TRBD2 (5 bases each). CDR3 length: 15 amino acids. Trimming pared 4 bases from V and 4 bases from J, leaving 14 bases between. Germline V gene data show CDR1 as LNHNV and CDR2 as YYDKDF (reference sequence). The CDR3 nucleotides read TGTGCCACCAGCAACCGGGACCCCTCTTACAATGAGCAGTTCTTC. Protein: CATSNRDPSYNEQFF.